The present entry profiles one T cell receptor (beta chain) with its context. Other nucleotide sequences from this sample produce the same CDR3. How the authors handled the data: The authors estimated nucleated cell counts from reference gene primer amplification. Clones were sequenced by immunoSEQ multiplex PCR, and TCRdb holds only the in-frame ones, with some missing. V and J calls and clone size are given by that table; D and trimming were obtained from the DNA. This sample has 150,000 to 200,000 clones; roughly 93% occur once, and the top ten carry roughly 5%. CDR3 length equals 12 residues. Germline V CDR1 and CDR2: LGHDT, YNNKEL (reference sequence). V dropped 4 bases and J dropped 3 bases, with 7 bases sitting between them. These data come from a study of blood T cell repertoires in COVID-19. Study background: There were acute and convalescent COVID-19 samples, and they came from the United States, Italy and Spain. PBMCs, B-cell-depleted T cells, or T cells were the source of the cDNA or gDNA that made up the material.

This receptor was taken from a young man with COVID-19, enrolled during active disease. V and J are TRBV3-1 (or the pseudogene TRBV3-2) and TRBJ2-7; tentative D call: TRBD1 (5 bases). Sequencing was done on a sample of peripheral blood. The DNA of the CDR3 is TGTGCCAGCAGCCCCCAGGGCTACGAGCAGTACTTC. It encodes CASSPQGYEQYF.